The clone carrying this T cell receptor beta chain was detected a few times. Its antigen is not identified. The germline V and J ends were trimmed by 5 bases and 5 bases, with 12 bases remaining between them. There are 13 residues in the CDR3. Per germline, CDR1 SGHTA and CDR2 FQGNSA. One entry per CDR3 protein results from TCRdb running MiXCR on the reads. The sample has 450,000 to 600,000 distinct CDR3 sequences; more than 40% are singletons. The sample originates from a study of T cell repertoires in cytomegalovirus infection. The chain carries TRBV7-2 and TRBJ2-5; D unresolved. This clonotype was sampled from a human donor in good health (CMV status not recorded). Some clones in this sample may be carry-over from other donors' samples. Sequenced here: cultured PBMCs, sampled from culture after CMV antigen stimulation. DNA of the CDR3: TGTGCCAGCAGCCCCGGCCAGTCGGAGACCCAGTACTTC. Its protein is CASSPGQSETQYF. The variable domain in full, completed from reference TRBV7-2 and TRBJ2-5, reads GAGVSQSPSNKVTEKGKDVELRCDPISGHTALYWYRQSLGQGLEFLIYFQGNSAPDKSGLPSDRFSAERTGGSVSTLTIQRTQQEDSAVYLCASSPGQSETQYFGPGTRLLVL.